These 14 T cell receptor beta chains were sequenced from one sample in a study of blood T cell repertoires in COVID-19. This table comes from immunoSEQ multiplex PCR, and its TCRdb copy is limited to in-frame clones, with some not included. This repertoire shows around 300,000 clones, approximately 81% found once; its top ten account for 2.5%. Input material: PBMCs or T cells enriched from blood (not recorded which). The source of these receptors is a woman aged 45 to 65 who had recovered from COVID-19.

The chain recombines TRBV5-6 with TRBJ1-1; a possible D gene is TRBD1 (5 bases). Germline V CDR1 and CDR2: SGHDT, YYEEEE. The germline V and J ends were trimmed by 4 bases and 0 bases, with 13 bases remaining between them. The CDR3 runs 15 residues. The CDR3 protein is CASSLFRALNTEAFF. In DNA, the CDR3 is TGTGCCAGCAGCCTTTTCAGGGCCCTGAACACTGAAGCTTTCTTT.

The chain links TRBV5-1 to TRBJ2-6, with D hard to call. The V gene lost 7 bases and the J gene lost 0 bases, with 8 bases spanning the gap. CDR1 is SGHRS, CDR2 YFSETQ, per germline. The CDR3 runs to 14 residues. The CDR3: CASRHNSGANVLTF. The CDR3 nucleotides are TGCGCCAGCCGACATAACTCTGGGGCCAACGTCCTGACTTTC.

This clone was counted once. The rearrangement uses TRBV9 and TRBJ2-3, with 9 bases aligning to TRBD2. Per the germline V gene, CDR1 is SGDLS and CDR2 is YYNGEE. CDR3 size: 20 residues. Germline trimming cut 3 bases from V and 4 bases from J; bases unmatched to any gene: 21. The CDR3 spells CASSAPSGSGGLHFADTQYF. CDR3 nucleotides: TGTGCCAGCAGCGCGCCCTCCGGGAGCGGGGGGCTCCACTTCGCAGATACGCAGTATTTT.

The DNA of the CDR3 is TGTGCCAGCAGCTCCGACGCAGGTTATGAGCCCCAGCATTTT. This translates into CASSSDAGYEPQHF. The chain recombines TRBV7-2 with TRBJ1-5; D call uncertain. This CDR3 has 14 residues. The germline V gene encodes CDR1 SGHTA and CDR2 FQGNSA. V dropped 4 bases and J dropped 8 bases, with 15 bases sitting between them.

This chain connects TRBV12-3 or TRBV12-4 to TRBJ1-2, with D possibly TRBD1 on 6 matching bases. Deletions cut 8 bases from V and 4 bases from J, with 14 bases between. The CDR3 extends over 13 amino acids. The CDR3 DNA reads TGTGCCAGCTGGAAGGGGGACGTCTATGGCTACACCTTC. This codes for CASWKGDVYGYTF.

The rearrangement links TRBV29-1 to TRBJ1-1; no firm D call. Germline V CDR1 and CDR2: SQVTM, ANQGSEA. CDR3 length: 13 amino acids. Deletions cut 3 bases from V and 1 base from J, with 9 bases between. CDR3 loop: CSVDLGRNTEAFF. CDR3 coding DNA: TGCAGCGTTGATCTGGGGAGGAACACTGAAGCTTTCTTT. Full variable domain (rest looked up from reference TRBV29-1 and TRBJ1-1): SAVISQKPSRDICQRGTSLTIQCQVDSQVTMMFWYRQQPGQSLTLIATANQGSEATYESGFVIDKFPISRPNLTFSTLTVSNMSPEDSSIYLCSVDLGRNTEAFFGQGTRLTVV.

The rearrangement uses TRBV30 and TRBJ2-2; D is unresolved. V lost 2 bases, J lost 1 base, and 5 bases lay in between. Per the germline V gene, CDR1 is GTSNPN and CDR2 is SVGIG (reference sequence). The CDR3 length is 13 residues. This chain's CDR3 is CAWSRRNTGELFF. The CDR3 DNA reads as TGTGCCTGGAGTCGTAGGAACACCGGGGAGCTGTTTTTT.

This clone appeared a few times. V gene TRBV7-7 combines with J gene TRBJ1-4; no definite D call. Germline-derived CDR1 and CDR2 are SSHAT and FNYEAQ (reference sequence). V gave up 5 bases and J gave up 0 bases, with 10 bases separating them. CDR3 length: 15 residues. The CDR3 DNA is TGTGCCAGCAGCGCCACAGTCGCAACTAATGAAAAACTGTTTTTT. Translation gives CASSATVATNEKLFF.

This chain uses TRBV29-1 with TRBJ1-2, with D perhaps matching TRBD1 (6 bases). In germline, CDR1 is SQVTM, CDR2 ANQGSEA. The V end lost 2 bases, the J end lost 6 bases, and 19 bases lay between the germline ends. There are 15 residues in the CDR3. CDR3 coding DNA: TGCAGCGTTGAAATTTTGGGGGCGCTCGTGGATGGCTACACCTTC. Amino acids: CSVEILGALVDGYTF. Combining the CDR3 with reference TRBV29-1 and TRBJ1-2 gives the whole variable domain SAVISQKPSRDICQRGTSLTIQCQVDSQVTMMFWYRQQPGQSLTLIATANQGSEATYESGFVIDKFPISRPNLTFSTLTVSNMSPEDSSIYLCSVEILGALVDGYTFGSGTRLTVV.

This chain links TRBV5-5 with TRBJ2-2; possible D gene TRBD1, 7 bases. V lost 10 bases, J lost 4 bases, and 14 bases lay in between. The length of the CDR3 is 13 residues. Germline CDR1 is SGHKS and CDR2 is YYEKEE (reference sequence). The CDR3 here is CAARQGGTGELFF. In nucleotides, the CDR3 is TGTGCCGCTCGGCAGGGGGGCACCGGGGAGCTGTTTTTT. Filled out from reference TRBV5-5 and TRBJ2-2, the complete variable domain reads DAGVTQSPTHLIKTRGQQVTLRCSPISGHKSVSWYQQVLGQGPQFIFQYYEKEERGRGNFPDRFSARQFPNYSSELNVNALLLGDSALYLCAARQGGTGELFFGEGSRLTVL.

The J gene is TRBJ2-5, the V gene TRBV5-1; the match to TRBD2 covers 7 bases. CDR3 size: 13 residues. CDR1 and CDR2 from the germline V gene are SGHRS and YFSETQ. With V trimmed by 4 bases and J by 1 base, 1 base remained unmatched. In DNA form, the CDR3 reads TGCGCCAGCAGCGGGGAGGGCCAAGAGACCCAGTACTTC. Translated, it gives CASSGEGQETQYF.

The V call is TRBV5-1, the J call TRBJ2-2; D perhaps matches TRBD2 (5 bases). V lost 0 bases and J lost 4, with 10 bases in between. The CDR3 runs 15 residues. Germline V gene sequence: CDR1 SGHRS, CDR2 YFSETQ. CDR3 nucleotide sequence: TGCGCCAGCAGCTTGGGCCAAAGCGGCACCGGGGAGCTGTTTTTT. It encodes CASSLGQSGTGELFF.

V is TRBV3-1 (or the pseudogene TRBV3-2) and J is TRBJ1-6; D unclear. V lost 1 base to trimming and J lost 4 bases, with 11 bases between them. Germline V gives CDR1 LGHDT, CDR2 YNNKEL (reference sequence). The CDR3 extends over 16 amino acids. This CDR3 is CASSQGHRLYNSPLHF. For the CDR3, the DNA is TGTGCCAGCAGCCAAGGGCACCGACTATATAATTCACCCCTCCACTTT.

The CDR3 protein is CASRLELAVYNEQFF. In DNA form, the CDR3 reads TGTGCCAGCAGACTCGAACTAGCGGTTTACAATGAGCAGTTCTTC. The chain has TRBV27 and TRBJ2-1, with 8 bases identical to TRBD2. Germline trimming cut 6 bases from V and 4 bases from J; bases unmatched to any gene: 8. Germline CDR1 is MNHEY and CDR2 is SMNVEV (reference sequence). The CDR3 sequence is 15 residues long.